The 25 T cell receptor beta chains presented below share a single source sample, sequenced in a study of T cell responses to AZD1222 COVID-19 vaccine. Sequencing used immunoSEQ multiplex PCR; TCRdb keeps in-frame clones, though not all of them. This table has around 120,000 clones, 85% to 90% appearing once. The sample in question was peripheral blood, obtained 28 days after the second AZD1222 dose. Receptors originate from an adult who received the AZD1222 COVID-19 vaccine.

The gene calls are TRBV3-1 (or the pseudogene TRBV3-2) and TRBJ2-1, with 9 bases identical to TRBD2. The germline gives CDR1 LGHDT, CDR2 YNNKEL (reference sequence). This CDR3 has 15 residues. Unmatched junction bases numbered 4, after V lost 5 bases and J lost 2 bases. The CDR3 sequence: CASSKLAGAYNEQFF. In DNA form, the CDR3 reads TGTGCCAGCAGCAAATTAGCGGGGGCCTACAATGAGCAGTTCTTC.

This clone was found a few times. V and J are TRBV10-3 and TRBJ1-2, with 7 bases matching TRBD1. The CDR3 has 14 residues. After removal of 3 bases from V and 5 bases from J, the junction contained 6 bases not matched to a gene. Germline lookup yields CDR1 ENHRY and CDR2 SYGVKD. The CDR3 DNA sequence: TGTGCCATCAGTGATCAGGGGGGGTCGTATGGCTACACCTTC. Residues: CAISDQGGSYGYTF.

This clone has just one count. CDR3: CASSLGRLAVSYEQYF. The CDR3 nucleotides are TGTGCCAGCAGCTTAGGACGACTAGCGGTCTCCTACGAGCAGTACTTC. The rearrangement uses TRBV7-8 and TRBJ2-7; 9 bases map to TRBD2. Looked up from germline, CDR1 is SGHVS and CDR2 is FQNEAQ. Trimming at V came to 1 base and at J to 0 bases, leaving 4 bases not matched to a gene. This CDR3 comprises 16 residues.

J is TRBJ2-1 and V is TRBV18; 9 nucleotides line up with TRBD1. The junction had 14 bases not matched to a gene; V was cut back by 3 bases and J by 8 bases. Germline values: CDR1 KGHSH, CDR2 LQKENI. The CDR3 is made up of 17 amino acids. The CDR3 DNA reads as TGTGCCAGCTCACCGCCTCTACCTTGGGACAGGGATTATGAGCAGTTCTTC. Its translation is CASSPPLPWDRDYEQFF.

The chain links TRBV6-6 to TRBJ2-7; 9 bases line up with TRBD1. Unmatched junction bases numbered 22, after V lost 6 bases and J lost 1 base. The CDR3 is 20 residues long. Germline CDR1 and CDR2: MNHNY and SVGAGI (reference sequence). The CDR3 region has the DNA TGTGCCAGCAGCCGCCGTCCCGGGACAGGGAATTTAATATCTTCCTACGAGCAGTACTTC. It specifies CASSRRPGTGNLISSYEQYF.

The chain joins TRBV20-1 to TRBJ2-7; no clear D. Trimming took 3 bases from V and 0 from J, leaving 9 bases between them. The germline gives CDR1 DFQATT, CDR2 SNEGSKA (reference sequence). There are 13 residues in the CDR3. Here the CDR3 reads CSASGQYSYEQYF. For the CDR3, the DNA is TGCAGTGCTAGTGGCCAATACTCCTACGAGCAGTACTTC.

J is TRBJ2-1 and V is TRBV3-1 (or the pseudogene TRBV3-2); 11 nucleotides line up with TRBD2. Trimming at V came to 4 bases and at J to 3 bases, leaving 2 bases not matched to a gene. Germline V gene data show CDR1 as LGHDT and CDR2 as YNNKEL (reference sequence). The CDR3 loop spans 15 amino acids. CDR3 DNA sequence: TGTGCCAGCAGCCCGACTAGCGGGAACTACAATGAGCAGTTCTTC. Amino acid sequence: CASSPTSGNYNEQFF.

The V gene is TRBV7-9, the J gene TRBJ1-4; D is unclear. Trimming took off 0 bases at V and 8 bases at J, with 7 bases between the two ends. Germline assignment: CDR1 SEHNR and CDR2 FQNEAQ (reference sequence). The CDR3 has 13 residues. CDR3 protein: CASSLAGEEKLFF. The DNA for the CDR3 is TGTGCCAGCAGCTTAGCCGGAGAAGAAAAACTGTTTTTT.

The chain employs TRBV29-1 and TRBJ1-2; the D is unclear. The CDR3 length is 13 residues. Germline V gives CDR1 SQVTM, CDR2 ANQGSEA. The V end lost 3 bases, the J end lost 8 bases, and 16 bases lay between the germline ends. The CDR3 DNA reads TGCAGCGTTGAGGTCGTTTTGAACGGCGGCTACACCTTC. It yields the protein CSVEVVLNGGYTF.

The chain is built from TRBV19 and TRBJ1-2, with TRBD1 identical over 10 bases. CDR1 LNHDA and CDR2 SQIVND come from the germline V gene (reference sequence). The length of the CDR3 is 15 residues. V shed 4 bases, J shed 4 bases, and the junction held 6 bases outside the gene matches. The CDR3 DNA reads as TGTGCCAGTAGTAAAGAGACAGGGGGCGGCTATGGCTACACCTTC. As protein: CASSKETGGGYGYTF. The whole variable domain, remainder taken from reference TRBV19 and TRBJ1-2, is DGGITQSPKYLFRKEGQNVTLSCEQNLNHDAMYWYRQDPGQGLRLIYYSQIVNDFQKGDIAEGYSVSREKKESFPLTVTSAQKNPTAFYLCASSKETGGGYGYTFGSGTRLTVV.

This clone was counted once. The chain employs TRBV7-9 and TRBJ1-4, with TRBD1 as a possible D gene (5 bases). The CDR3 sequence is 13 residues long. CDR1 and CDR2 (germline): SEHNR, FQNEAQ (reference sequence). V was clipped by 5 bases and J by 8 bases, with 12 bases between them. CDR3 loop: CASSPQVLEKLFF. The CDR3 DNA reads TGTGCCAGCAGCCCACAGGTTTTGGAAAAACTGTTTTTT.

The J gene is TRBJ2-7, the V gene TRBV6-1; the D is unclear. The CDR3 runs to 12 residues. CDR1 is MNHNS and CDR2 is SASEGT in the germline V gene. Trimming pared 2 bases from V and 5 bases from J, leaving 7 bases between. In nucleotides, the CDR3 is TGTGCCAGCAGTGAATTTCAGGACGAGCAGTACTTC. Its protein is CASSEFQDEQYF.

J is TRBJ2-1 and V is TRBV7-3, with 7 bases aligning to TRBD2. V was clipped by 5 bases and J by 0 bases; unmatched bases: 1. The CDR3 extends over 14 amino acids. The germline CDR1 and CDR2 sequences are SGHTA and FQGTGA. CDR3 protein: CASSPSGSYNEQFF. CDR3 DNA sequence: TGTGCCAGCAGCCCTAGCGGCTCCTACAATGAGCAGTTCTTC. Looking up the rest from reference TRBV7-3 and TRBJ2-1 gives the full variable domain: GAGVSQTPSNKVTEKGKYVELRCDPISGHTALYWYRQSLGQGPEFLIYFQGTGAADDSGLPNDRFFAVRPEGSVSTLKIQRTERGDSAVYLCASSPSGSYNEQFFGPGTRLTVL.

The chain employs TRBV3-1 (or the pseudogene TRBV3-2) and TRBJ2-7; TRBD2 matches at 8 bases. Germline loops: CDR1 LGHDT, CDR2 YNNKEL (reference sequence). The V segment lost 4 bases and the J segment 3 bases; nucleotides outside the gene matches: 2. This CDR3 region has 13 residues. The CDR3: CASSPGTSYEQYF. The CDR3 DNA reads TGTGCCAGCAGCCCCGGGACTAGCTACGAGCAGTACTTC.

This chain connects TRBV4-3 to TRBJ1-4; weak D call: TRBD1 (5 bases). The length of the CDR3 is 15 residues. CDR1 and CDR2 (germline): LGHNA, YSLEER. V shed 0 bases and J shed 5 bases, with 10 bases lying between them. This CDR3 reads CASSQDLGTNEKLFF. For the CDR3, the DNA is TGCGCCAGCAGCCAAGATCTCGGGACGAATGAAAAACTGTTTTTT.

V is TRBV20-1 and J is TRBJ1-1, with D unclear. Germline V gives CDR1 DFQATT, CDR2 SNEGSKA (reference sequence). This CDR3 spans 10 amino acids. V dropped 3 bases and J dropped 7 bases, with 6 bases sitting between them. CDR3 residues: CSASVVEAFF. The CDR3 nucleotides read TGCAGTGCTAGTGTCGTTGAAGCTTTCTTT.

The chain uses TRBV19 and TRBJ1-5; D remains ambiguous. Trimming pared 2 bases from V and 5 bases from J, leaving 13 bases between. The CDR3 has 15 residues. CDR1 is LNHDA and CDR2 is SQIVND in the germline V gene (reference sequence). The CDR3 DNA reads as TGTGCCAGTAGTATAATCAGTCCCGGGGATCAGCCCCAGCATTTT. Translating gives CASSIISPGDQPQHF.

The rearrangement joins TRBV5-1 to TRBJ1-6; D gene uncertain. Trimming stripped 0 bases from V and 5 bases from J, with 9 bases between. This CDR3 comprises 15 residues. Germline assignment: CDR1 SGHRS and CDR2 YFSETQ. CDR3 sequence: CASSLEGIHNSPLHF. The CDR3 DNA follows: TGCGCCAGCAGCTTGGAGGGAATCCATAATTCACCCCTCCACTTT.

CDR3: CASSDGRPQIHKGEKLFF. The CDR3 DNA reads as TGTGCCAGTAGTGACGGACGGCCACAAATTCATAAGGGGGAAAAACTGTTTTTT. V usage is TRBV19 and J usage is TRBJ1-4, with D perhaps TRBD1 (5 bases). Germline-derived CDR1 and CDR2 are LNHDA and SQIVND (reference sequence). Trimming removed 5 bases from V and 8 bases from J, with 27 bases in between. The CDR3 totals 18 residues. The complete variable domain, with remaining parts taken from reference TRBV19 and TRBJ1-4, reads DGGITQSPKYLFRKEGQNVTLSCEQNLNHDAMYWYRQDPGQGLRLIYYSQIVNDFQKGDIAEGYSVSREKKESFPLTVTSAQKNPTAFYLCASSDGRPQIHKGEKLFFGSGTQLSVL.

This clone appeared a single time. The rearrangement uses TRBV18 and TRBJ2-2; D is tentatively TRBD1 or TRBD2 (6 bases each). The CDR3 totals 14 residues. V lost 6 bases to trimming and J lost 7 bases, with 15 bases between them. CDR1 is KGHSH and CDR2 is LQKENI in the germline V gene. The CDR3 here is CASSRDTTSGELFF. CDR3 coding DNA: TGTGCCAGCTCGCGGGACACAACAAGCGGGGAGCTGTTTTTT.

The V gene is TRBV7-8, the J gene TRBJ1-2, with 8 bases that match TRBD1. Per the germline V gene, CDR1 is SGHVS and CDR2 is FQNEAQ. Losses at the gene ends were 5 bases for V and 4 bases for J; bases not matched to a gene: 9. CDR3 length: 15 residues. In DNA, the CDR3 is TGTGCCAGCAGCCCTACAACAGGGGGAGGCTATGGCTACACCTTC. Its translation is CASSPTTGGGYGYTF.

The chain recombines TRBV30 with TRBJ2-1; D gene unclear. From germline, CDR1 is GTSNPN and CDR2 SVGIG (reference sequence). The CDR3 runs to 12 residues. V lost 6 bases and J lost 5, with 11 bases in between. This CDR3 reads CACGPNNNEQFF. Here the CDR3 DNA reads TGTGCCTGCGGACCTAACAACAATGAGCAGTTCTTC.

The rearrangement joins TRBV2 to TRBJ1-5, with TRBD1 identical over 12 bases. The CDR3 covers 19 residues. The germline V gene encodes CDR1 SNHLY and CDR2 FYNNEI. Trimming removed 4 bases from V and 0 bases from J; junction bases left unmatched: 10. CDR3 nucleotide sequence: TGTGCCAGCAGTGCCCCCGGGACAGGGGGCTTATATAGCAATCAGCCCCAGCATTTT. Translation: CASSAPGTGGLYSNQPQHF.

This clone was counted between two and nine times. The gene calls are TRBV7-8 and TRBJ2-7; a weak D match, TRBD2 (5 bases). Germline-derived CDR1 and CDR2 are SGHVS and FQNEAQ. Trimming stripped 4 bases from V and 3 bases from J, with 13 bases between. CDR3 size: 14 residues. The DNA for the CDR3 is TGTGCCAGCAGCTCGGGCCTGGAGGACTACGAGCAGTACTTC. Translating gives CASSSGLEDYEQYF.

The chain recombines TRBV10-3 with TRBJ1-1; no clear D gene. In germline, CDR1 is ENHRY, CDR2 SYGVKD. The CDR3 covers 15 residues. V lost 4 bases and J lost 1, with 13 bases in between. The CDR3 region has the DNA TGTGCCATCAGTGTCTCTGATCGGGGGAACACTGAAGCTTTCTTT. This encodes CAISVSDRGNTEAFF.